One sample yielded the 5 T cell receptor beta chains listed below, sequenced in a study of Tregs in tolerant kidney transplant recipients. The table came from immunoSEQ multiplex PCR; TCRdb's copy has only in-frame clones and leaves some out. In the table there are over 50,000 clones, approximately 83% of which are singletons. The sequencing here drew on Tregs from blood, taken before the transplant. The receptors were sampled from a human donor who received a combined kidney and bone marrow transplant.

The chain couples TRBV5-6 to TRBJ1-6; 9 bases fit TRBD1. J was trimmed by 0 bases and V by 4 bases; bases with no gene match: 5. Germline CDR1 reads SGHDT; CDR2 reads YYEEEE. The CDR3 consists of 17 residues. The chain's CDR3 is CASSPGTGSSYNSPLHF. In DNA, the CDR3 is TGTGCCAGCAGCCCGGGGACAGGGAGCTCCTATAATTCACCCCTCCACTTT.

The table lists this clone with a few counts. The rearrangement joins TRBV10-3 to TRBJ2-7; 9 bases map to TRBD2. This CDR3 is built from 14 residues. Germline CDR1 and CDR2: ENHRY and SYGVKD. V lost 6 bases, J lost 2 bases, and 5 bases stayed unmatched. CDR3 region: CAIRSTSGTYEQYF. CDR3 DNA sequence: TGTGCCATCAGATCGACTAGCGGAACCTACGAGCAGTACTTC.

The rearrangement links TRBV7-2 to TRBJ2-3, with D perhaps TRBD2 (6 bases). CDR1 and CDR2 from the germline V gene are SGHTA and FQGNSA. V dropped 1 base and J dropped 3 bases, with 14 bases sitting between them. The CDR3 consists of 16 residues. Here the CDR3 reads CASSLGSGRGTDTQYF. The CDR3 DNA sequence: TGTGCCAGCAGCTTAGGGTCGGGCCGGGGGACAGATACGCAGTATTTT. The whole variable domain, filled in from reference TRBV7-2 and TRBJ2-3, reads GAGVSQSPSNKVTEKGKDVELRCDPISGHTALYWYRQSLGQGLEFLIYFQGNSAPDKSGLPSDRFSAERTGGSVSTLTIQRTQQEDSAVYLCASSLGSGRGTDTQYFGPGTRLTVL.

J is TRBJ2-3 and V is TRBV7-9, with TRBD2 as a possible D gene (6 bases). V was pared by 4 bases and J by 2 bases, with 13 bases between. CDR1 is SEHNR, CDR2 FQNEAQ, per germline (reference sequence). CDR3 length: 15 amino acids. CDR3 sequence: CASSWRGRDTDTQYF. For the CDR3, the DNA is TGTGCCAGCAGCTGGAGGGGCAGGGACACAGATACGCAGTATTTT.

This clone was seen a few times. V usage is TRBV10-3 and J usage is TRBJ1-1; D is undetermined. Germline CDR1 is ENHRY and CDR2 is SYGVKD. Trimming stripped 2 bases from V and 1 base from J, with 5 bases between. The CDR3 is 13 amino acids. This CDR3 is CAISESGNTEAFF. The CDR3 region has the DNA TGTGCCATCAGTGAGAGTGGGAACACTGAAGCTTTCTTT.